This TCR beta chain comes out of a study of T cells expressing NK-cell markers. In the study overall: Sorted CD3+CD56-NKG2C+, CD3+CD56+NKG2C- and CD3+CD56+NKG2C+ T cells were the source of the TCR beta repertoires. Findings and limits, study-wide: Each of 6 or 7 donors carried dominant NKG2C+ clonotypes accounting for about 1.0-7.0% of CD8+ T cells.

TCRdb reprocessed the 5' RACE reads, with one entry per CDR3 protein and no DNA. Recorded for this sample: about 300,000 distinct CDR3 sequences. As to this clonotype: Its antigen is unidentified.

The CDR3 covers 16 residues. In germline, CDR1 is DFQATT, CDR2 SNEGSKA (reference sequence). Sequencing was done on a sample of blood T cells: a sorted CD56 or NKG2C T cell subset, CD4+ or CD8+ T cells, or bulk PBMC T cells (not recorded which). The origin of this receptor is a woman between 18 and 70 years old in good health. This rearrangement joins TRBV20-1 to TRBJ2-3; TCRdb reports TRBD1, a call that lacks DNA to check it against. The CDR3 loop is CSASSTRDRNTDTQYF.